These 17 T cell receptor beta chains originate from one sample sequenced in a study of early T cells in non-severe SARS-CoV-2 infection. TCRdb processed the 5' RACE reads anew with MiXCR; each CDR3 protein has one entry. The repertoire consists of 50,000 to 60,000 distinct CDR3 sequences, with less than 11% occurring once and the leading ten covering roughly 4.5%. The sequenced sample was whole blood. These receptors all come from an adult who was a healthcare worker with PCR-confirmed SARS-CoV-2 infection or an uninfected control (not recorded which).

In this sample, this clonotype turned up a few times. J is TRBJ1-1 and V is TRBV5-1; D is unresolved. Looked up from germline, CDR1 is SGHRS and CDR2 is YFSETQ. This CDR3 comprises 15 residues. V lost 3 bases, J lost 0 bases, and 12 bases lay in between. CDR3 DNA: TGCGCCAGCAGCTCCCATCGGGAGCTGAACACTGAAGCTTTCTTT. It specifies CASSSHRELNTEAFF.

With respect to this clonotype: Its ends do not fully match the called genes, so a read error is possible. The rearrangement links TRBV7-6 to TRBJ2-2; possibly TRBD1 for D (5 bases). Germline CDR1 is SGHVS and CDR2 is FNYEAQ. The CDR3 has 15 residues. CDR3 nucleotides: TGTGTCAGCAGCCCCTCGACAGAGAACACCGGGGAGCTGTTTTTT. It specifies CVSSPSTENTGELFF.

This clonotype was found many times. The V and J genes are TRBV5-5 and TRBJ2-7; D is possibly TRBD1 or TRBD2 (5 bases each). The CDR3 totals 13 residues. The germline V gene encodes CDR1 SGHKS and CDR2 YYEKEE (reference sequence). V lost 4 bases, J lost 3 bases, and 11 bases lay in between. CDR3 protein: CASSVGRFYEQYF. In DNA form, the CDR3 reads TGTGCCAGCAGCGTGGGACGATTCTACGAGCAGTACTTC.

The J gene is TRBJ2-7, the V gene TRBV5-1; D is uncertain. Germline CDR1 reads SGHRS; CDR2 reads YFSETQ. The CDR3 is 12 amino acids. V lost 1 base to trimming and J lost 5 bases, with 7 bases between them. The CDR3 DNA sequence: TGCGCCAGCAGCTTGTTCGCGGACGAGCAGTACTTC. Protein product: CASSLFADEQYF.

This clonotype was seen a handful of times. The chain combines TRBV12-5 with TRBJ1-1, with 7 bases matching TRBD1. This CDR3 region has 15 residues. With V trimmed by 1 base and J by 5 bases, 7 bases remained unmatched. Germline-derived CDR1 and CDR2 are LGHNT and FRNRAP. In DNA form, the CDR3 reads TGTGCTAGTGGTTTGGATATCCCAGGGGGGACTGAAGCTTTCTTT. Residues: CASGLDIPGGTEAFF.

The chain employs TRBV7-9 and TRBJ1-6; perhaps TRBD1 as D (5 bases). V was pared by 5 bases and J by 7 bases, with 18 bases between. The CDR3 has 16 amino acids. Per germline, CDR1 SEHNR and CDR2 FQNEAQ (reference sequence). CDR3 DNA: TGTGCCAGCAGCAAAGGGGAGGGCCTGGGAAATTCACCCCTCCACTTT. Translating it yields CASSKGEGLGNSPLHF. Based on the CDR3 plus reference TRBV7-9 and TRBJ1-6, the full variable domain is DTGVSQNPRHKITKRGQNVTFRCDPISEHNRLYWYRQTLGQGPEFLTYFQNEAQLEKSRLLSDRFSAERPKGSFSTLEIQRTEQGDSAMYLCASSKGEGLGNSPLHFGNGTRLTVT.

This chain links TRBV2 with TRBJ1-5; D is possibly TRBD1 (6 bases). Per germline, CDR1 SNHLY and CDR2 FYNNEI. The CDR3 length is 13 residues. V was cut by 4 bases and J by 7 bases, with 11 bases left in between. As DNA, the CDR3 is TGTGCCAGCAGTGGGGGGCGCGGGCAGCCCCAGCATTTT. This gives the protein CASSGGRGQPQHF.

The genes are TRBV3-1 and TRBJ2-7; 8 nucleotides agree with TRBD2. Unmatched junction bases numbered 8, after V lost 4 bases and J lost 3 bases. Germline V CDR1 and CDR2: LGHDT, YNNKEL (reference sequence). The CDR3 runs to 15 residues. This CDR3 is CASSLSDRGGYEQYF. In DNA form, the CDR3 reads TGTGCCAGCAGCCTATCTGACCGGGGGGGCTACGAGCAGTACTTC.

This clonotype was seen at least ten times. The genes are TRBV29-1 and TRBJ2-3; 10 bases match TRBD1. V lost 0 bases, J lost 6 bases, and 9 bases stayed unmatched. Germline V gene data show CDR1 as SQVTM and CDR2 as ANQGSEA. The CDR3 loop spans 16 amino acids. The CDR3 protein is CSVEDSMTGGGDTQYF. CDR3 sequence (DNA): TGCAGCGTTGAAGACTCGATGACAGGGGGCGGCGATACGCAGTATTTT.

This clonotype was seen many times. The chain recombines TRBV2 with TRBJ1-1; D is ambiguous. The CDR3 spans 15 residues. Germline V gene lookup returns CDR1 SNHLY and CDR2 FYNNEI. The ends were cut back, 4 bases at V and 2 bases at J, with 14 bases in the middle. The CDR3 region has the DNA TGTGCCAGCAGTGGATCGACACTGGCAAACACTGAAGCTTTCTTT. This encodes CASSGSTLANTEAFF.

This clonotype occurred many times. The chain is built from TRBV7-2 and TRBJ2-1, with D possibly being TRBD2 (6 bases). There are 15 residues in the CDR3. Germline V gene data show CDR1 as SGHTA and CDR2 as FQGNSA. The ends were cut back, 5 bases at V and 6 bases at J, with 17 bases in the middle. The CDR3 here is CASSGRGGNFNEQFF. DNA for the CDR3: TGTGCCAGCAGCGGCAGAGGCGGGAACTTCAATGAGCAGTTCTTC.

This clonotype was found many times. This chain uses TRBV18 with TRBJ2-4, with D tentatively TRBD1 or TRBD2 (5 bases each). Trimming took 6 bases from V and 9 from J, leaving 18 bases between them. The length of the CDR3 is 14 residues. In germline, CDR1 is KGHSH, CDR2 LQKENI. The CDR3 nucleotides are TGTGCCAGCTCGGGAAGTGGGGGACGGGCCATTCAGTACTTC. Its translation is CASSGSGGRAIQYF.

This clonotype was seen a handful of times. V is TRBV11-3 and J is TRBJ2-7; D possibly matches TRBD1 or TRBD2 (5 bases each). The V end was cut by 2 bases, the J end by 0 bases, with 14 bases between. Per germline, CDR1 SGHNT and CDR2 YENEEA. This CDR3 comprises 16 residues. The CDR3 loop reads CASSLRAGTSSYEQYF. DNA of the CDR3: TGTGCCAGCAGCTTAAGGGCAGGGACGAGCTCCTACGAGCAGTACTTC. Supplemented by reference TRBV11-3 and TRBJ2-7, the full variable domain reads EAGVVQSPRYKIIEKKQPVAFWCNPISGHNTLYWYLQNLGQGPELLIRYENEEAVDDSQLPKDRFSAERLKGVDSTLKIQPAELGDSAVYLCASSLRAGTSSYEQYFGPGTRLTVT.

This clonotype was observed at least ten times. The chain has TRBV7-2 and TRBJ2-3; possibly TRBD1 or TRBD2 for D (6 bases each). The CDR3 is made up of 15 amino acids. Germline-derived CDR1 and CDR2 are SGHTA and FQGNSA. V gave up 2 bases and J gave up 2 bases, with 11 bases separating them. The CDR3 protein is CASSLRGAFTDTQYF. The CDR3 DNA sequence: TGTGCCAGCAGCTTAAGGGGGGCCTTCACAGATACGCAGTATTTT.

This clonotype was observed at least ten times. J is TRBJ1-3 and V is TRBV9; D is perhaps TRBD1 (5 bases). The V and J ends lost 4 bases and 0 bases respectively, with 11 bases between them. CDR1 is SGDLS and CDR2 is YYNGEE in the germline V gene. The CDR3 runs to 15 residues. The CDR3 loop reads CASSLTGTSGNTIYF. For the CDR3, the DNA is TGTGCCAGCAGCTTGACCGGGACCTCTGGAAACACCATATATTTT.

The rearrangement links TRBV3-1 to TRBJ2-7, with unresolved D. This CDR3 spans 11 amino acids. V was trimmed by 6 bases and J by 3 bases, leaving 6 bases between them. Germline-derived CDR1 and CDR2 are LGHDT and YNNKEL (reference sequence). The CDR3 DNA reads TGTGCCAGCAGGCAAAACTACGAGCAGTACTTC. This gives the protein CASRQNYEQYF.

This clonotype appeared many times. This CDR3 reads CASTWTSGRLNEQFF. For the CDR3, the DNA is TGTGCCAGCACCTGGACTAGCGGGAGACTTAATGAGCAGTTCTTC. The chain employs TRBV6-2 or TRBV6-3 and TRBJ2-1; 13 bases map to TRBD2. Germline assignment: CDR1 MNHEY and CDR2 SVGEGT. V lost 7 bases to trimming and J lost 7 bases; unmatched junction nucleotides: 7. This CDR3 comprises 15 residues.